This T cell receptor beta chain was retrieved from a study of T cell responses to AZD1222 COVID-19 vaccine. Germline V lookup: CDR1 MNHEY, CDR2 SMNVEV (reference sequence). The CDR3 contains 16 residues. V was cut by 6 bases and J by 0 bases, with 15 bases left in between. TCRdb keeps only in-frame clones here, not all; method: immunoSEQ multiplex PCR. The table records tens of thousands of clones, around 81% of them present only once. The TCR originated in an adult who received the AZD1222 COVID-19 vaccine. The source was peripheral blood, collected 28 days after the second AZD1222 dose. The rearrangement uses TRBV27 and TRBJ1-5; D ambiguous. The CDR3 loop reads CASRELGRYSNQPQHF. CDR3 nucleotides: TGTGCCAGCAGGGAGCTGGGGAGATATAGCAATCAGCCCCAGCATTTT.